This passage covers 7 T cell receptor beta chains from one sample sequenced in a study of blood T cell repertoires in COVID-19. Repertoires were generated with immunoSEQ multiplex PCR, while TCRdb's copy carries only in-frame clones and drops some. The sample carries approximately 190,000 clones, roughly 84% recorded once. Sequenced: PBMCs or T cells enriched from blood (not recorded which). These receptors were taken from a woman aged 25 to 39 who had been exposed to COVID-19.

This clone appeared a single time. The chain carries TRBV28 and TRBJ1-2; tentatively, D is TRBD1 (6 bases). There are 14 residues in the CDR3. Germline CDR1 reads MDHEN; CDR2 reads SYDVKM. The V end was cut by 3 bases, the J end by 4 bases, with 12 bases between. The CDR3, as DNA: TGTGCCAGCAGTTTCGCGGGGGCAGGCTATGGCTACACCTTC. It codes for CASSFAGAGYGYTF.

V is TRBV7-6 and J is TRBJ2-2; D might be TRBD2 (6 bases). CDR1 and CDR2 (germline): SGHVS, FNYEAQ. The CDR3 spans 17 residues. Trimming shortened V by 3 bases and J by 4 bases, and 18 bases separated the two germline ends. The CDR3 is CASSFAPGRGSTGELFF. CDR3 bases: TGTGCCAGCAGCTTCGCTCCGGGGCGGGGTAGCACCGGGGAGCTGTTTTTT.

The chain joins TRBV18 to TRBJ2-7; D perhaps matches TRBD1 (6 bases). V dropped 6 bases and J dropped 5 bases, with 14 bases sitting between them. This CDR3 has 13 amino acids. Germline assignment: CDR1 KGHSH and CDR2 LQKENI. CDR3 protein: CASSLSQGNEQYF. The CDR3 region has the DNA TGTGCCAGCTCCCTGTCACAGGGAAACGAGCAGTACTTC. Full variable domain (remainder filled in from reference TRBV18 and TRBJ2-7): NAGVMQNPRHLVRRRGQEARLRCSPMKGHSHVYWYRQLPEEGLKFMVYLQKENIIDESGMPKERFSAEFPKEGPSILRIQQVVRGDSAAYFCASSLSQGNEQYFGPGTRLTVT.

The chain is built from TRBV9 and TRBJ2-3, with unresolved D. The CDR3 is 14 residues long. Germline V gives CDR1 SGDLS, CDR2 YYNGEE. Trimming cost V 4 bases and J 2 bases, with 11 bases left between them. The CDR3 reads CASSTYSYTDTQYF. The CDR3 nucleotides are TGTGCCAGCAGCACGTACAGCTACACAGATACGCAGTATTTT.

The chain carries TRBV5-1 and TRBJ2-6; 9 positions agree with TRBD2. Looked up from germline, CDR1 is SGHRS and CDR2 is YFSETQ. The junction had 7 bases not matched to a gene; V was cut back by 1 base and J by 2 bases. CDR3 size: 18 residues. CDR3 amino acids: CASSLLAGGSTGANVLTF. CDR3 DNA sequence: TGCGCCAGCAGCTTGCTGGCGGGGGGGTCGACTGGGGCCAACGTCCTGACTTTC.

The rearrangement links TRBV6-5 to TRBJ1-1; D gene unclear. CDR1 is MNHEY and CDR2 is SVGAGI in the germline V gene. The ends were cut back, 8 bases at V and 2 bases at J, with 12 bases in the middle. The CDR3 consists of 13 residues. The CDR3 loop is CASDPRGNTEAFF. DNA of the CDR3: TGTGCCAGCGACCCCCGGGGAAACACTGAAGCTTTCTTT.

The V call is TRBV18, the J call TRBJ2-6; 7 bases are a match to TRBD1. This CDR3 is 17 amino acids long. The V gene end was trimmed by 3 bases and the J gene end by 0 bases; junction bases not matched to a gene: 5. The germline V gene encodes CDR1 KGHSH and CDR2 LQKENI. CDR3: CASSPGQVLSGANVLTF. The CDR3 nucleotides read TGTGCCAGCTCACCCGGACAGGTCCTCTCTGGGGCCAACGTCCTGACTTTC.